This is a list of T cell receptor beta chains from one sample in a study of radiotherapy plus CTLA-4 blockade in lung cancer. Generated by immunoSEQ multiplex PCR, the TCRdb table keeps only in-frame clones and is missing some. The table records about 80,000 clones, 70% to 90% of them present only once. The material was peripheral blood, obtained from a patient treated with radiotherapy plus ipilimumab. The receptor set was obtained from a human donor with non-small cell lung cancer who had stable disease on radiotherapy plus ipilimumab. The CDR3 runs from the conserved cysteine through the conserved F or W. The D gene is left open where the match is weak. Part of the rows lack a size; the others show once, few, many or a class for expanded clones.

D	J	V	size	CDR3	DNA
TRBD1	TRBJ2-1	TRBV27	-	CASSSLGTGSYNEQFF	TGTGCCAGCAGTTCCCTAGGGACAGGGTCCTACAATGAGCAGTTCTTC
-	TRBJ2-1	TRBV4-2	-	CASTPGGNEQFF	TGTGCCAGCACCCCTGGGGGCAATGAGCAGTTCTTC
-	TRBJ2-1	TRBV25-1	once	CASSLGGLTYNEQFF	TGTGCCAGCAGTCTAGGGGGACTTACATACAATGAGCAGTTCTTC
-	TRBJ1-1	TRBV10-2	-	CASSEARQNTEAFF	TGCGCCAGCAGTGAGGCACGACAGAACACTGAAGCTTTCTTT
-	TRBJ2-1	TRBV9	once	CASSAGAGSSYNEQFF	TGTGCCAGCAGCGCCGGGGCGGGGAGCTCCTACAATGAGCAGTTCTTC
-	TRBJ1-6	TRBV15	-	CATSRDPGGLNSPLHF	TGTGCCACCAGCAGAGATCCGGGGGGGCTTAATTCACCCCTCCACTTT
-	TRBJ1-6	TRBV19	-	CASSIPGGNSPLHF	TGTGCCAGTAGTATACCCGGTGGTAATTCACCCCTCCACTTT
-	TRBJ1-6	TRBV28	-	CASSLWSGANSPLHF	TGTGCCAGCAGTTTATGGAGCGGGGCTAATTCACCCCTCCACTTT
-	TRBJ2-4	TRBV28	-	CASSLFLEGVAKNIQYF	TGTGCCAGCAGTTTATTTCTTGAGGGGGTAGCCAAAAACATTCAGTACTTC
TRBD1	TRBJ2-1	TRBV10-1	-	CASSESGQGSNNEQFF	TGCGCCAGCAGTGAGTCGGGACAGGGGTCTAACAATGAGCAGTTCTTC
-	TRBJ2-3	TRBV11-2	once	CASSLTGASTDTQYF	TGTGCCAGCAGCCTGACGGGGGCTAGCACAGATACGCAGTATTTT
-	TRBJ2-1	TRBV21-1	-	CASSGRDSIDNEQFF	TGTGCCAGCAGCGGCCGGGACTCGATCGACAATGAGCAGTTCTTC
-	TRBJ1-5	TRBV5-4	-	CASSLGGVDQPQHF	TGTGCCAGCAGCTTGGGGGGGGTTGATCAGCCCCAGCATTTT
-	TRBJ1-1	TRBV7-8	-	CASSLVETEAFF	TGTGCCAGCAGCTTAGTTGAGACTGAAGCTTTCTTT
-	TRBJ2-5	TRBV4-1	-	CASSQALGGETQYF	TGCGCCAGCAGCCAAGCTCTAGGGGGGGAGACCCAGTACTTC
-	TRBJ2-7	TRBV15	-	CATSRLTGFPEQYF	TGTGCCACCAGCAGGTTGACAGGTTTCCCCGAGCAGTACTTC
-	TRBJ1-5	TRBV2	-	CASSEDLNQPQHF	TGTGCCAGCAGTGAGGACCTAAATCAGCCCCAGCATTTT
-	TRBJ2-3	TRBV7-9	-	CASSFFSLSSTDTQYF	TGTGCCAGCAGCTTTTTTTCGCTGTCTAGCACAGATACGCAGTATTTT
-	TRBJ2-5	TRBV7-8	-	CASSLDEVQETQYF	TGTGCCAGCAGCTTAGACGAGGTCCAAGAGACCCAGTACTTC
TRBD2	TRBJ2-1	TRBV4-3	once	CASSPGAGAVLDEQFF	TGCGCCAGCAGCCCCGGAGCGGGAGCGGTTTTGGATGAGCAGTTCTTC
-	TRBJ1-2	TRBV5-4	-	CASSVVGEGLGYTF	TGTGCCAGCAGCGTTGTTGGAGAAGGATTGGGCTACACCTTC
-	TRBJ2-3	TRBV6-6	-	CASSYSTGPQYF	TGTGCCAGCAGTTACTCTACAGGCCCGCAGTATTTT
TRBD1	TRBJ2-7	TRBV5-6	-	CASSSYGTGGRTPSYEQYF	TGTGCCAGCAGCTCCTATGGGACAGGGGGGCGGACTCCTAGTTACGAGCAGTACTTC
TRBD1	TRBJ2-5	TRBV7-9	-	CASSPPFRQGQETQYF	TGTGCCAGCAGCCCGCCATTTCGACAGGGGCAAGAGACCCAGTACTTC
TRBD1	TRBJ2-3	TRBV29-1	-	CSVGGTGGTDTQYF	TGCAGCGTGGGGGGGACAGGGGGCACAGATACGCAGTATTTT
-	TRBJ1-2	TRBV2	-	CASSSRNSFYGYTF	TGTGCCAGCAGTAGCAGGAATTCGTTCTATGGCTACACCTTC
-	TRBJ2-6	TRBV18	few	CASSRYSSSGANVLTF	TGTGCCAGCTCACGTTACAGCAGCTCTGGGGCCAACGTCCTGACTTTC